These T cell receptor beta chains were read from a single sample in a study of T cell clones after liver transplantation. Repertoires were generated with immunoSEQ multiplex PCR, while TCRdb's copy carries only in-frame clones and drops some. The repertoire holds tens of thousands of clones, with 90% to 95% as singletons. Specimen: CD4+ T cells from blood, collected less than 27 months after liver transplant. These receptors all come from a human patient who received a liver transplant. The T cells may come from the graft donor. Both conserved end residues are part of each CDR3. A D gene is named only where the DNA matches it firmly. Some rows mark clone size as missing; the rest say once, few, many or name a class of expanded clone.

v_call	j_call	clone_size	d_call	cdr3_nt	cdr3_aa
TRBV28	TRBJ1-2	-	-	TGTGCCAGCAAACTCAGGGCCCGCGGTGGCTACACCTTC	CASKLRARGGYTF
TRBV28	TRBJ2-7	-	-	TGTGCCAGCAGTTTTGATAGGACTGAGAACTACGAGCAGTACTTC	CASSFDRTENYEQYF
TRBV29-1	TRBJ1-2	-	TRBD1	TGCAGCGCCTTAGGACAGGGCTATGGCTACACCTTC	CSALGQGYGYTF
TRBV18	TRBJ2-7	-	TRBD1	TGTGCCAGCTCACAAGGGACAGTCTTTGGGGAGCAGTACTTC	CASSQGTVFGEQYF
TRBV29-1	TRBJ2-7	-	-	TGCAGCGTTGACGGGGACAACTACGAGCAGTACTTC	CSVDGDNYEQYF
TRBV18	TRBJ2-7	-	-	TGTGCCAGCTCACCGGGGGCAGGGAGGGAGAACGAGCAGTACTTC	CASSPGAGRENEQYF
TRBV4-2	TRBJ2-1	-	TRBD2	TGTGCCAGCAGCCTAGGACTAGACTCCAATGAGCAGTTCTTC	CASSLGLDSNEQFF
TRBV9	TRBJ1-5	-	-	TGTGCCAGCAGCCCTGGAGGGGGGTTGGGCAATCAGCCCCAGCATTTT	CASSPGGGLGNQPQHF
TRBV11-2	TRBJ2-2	-	TRBD1	TGTGCCAGCAGCATCCGAGGGACAGGGGGCGGAACCGGGGAGCTGTTTTTT	CASSIRGTGGGTGELFF
TRBV6-5	TRBJ2-7	-	-	TGTGCCAGCAGGGCGTCGGGTACCTACGAGCAGTACTTC	CASRASGTYEQYF
TRBV28	TRBJ2-5	-	TRBD1	TGTGCCAGCATCAACCCGGGACAGGGGGAGACCCAGTACTTC	CASINPGQGETQYF
TRBV6-1	TRBJ1-3	-	TRBD1	TGTGCCGGACGACAGGGTACGTCTGGAAACACCATATATTTT	CAGRQGTSGNTIYF
TRBV15	TRBJ1-5	-	-	TGTGCCACCAGCAGAGATCGGGGGTCCAATCAGCCCCAGCATTTT	CATSRDRGSNQPQHF
TRBV6-1	TRBJ2-1	-	TRBD2	TGTGCCAGCAGGGGGCGGGGGACGGGAGAGCAGTTCTTC	CASRGRGTGEQFF
TRBV4-1	TRBJ2-7	-	TRBD1	TGCGCCAGCAGCCGGCAAACAGGGGTCTTCTACGAGCAGTACTTC	CASSRQTGVFYEQYF
TRBV10-2	TRBJ2-4	-	TRBD2	TGCGCCAGCACCCCGGGACTAGCGGACTATCTAGCCAAAAACATTCAGTACTTC	CASTPGLADYLAKNIQYF
TRBV6-5	TRBJ1-5	-	-	TGTGCCAGCAGTTCCGCTTTGAATCAGCCCCAGCATTTT	CASSSALNQPQHF
TRBV19	TRBJ2-7	-	TRBD2	TGTGCCAGTAACGCAGCGGGAGCTTCCTACGAGCAGTACTTC	CASNAAGASYEQYF
TRBV4-1	TRBJ2-5	-	-	TGCGCCAGCAGCCCGAACGTGGGCCAAGAGACCCAGTACTTC	CASSPNVGQETQYF
TRBV19	TRBJ2-1	-	-	TGTGCCAGTAGTATAGACGCTCGTGAGCAGTTCTTC	CASSIDAREQFF
TRBV5-1	TRBJ2-2	-	-	TGCGCCAGCAGCTTGGCCGGTCAGAACACCGGGGAGCTGTTTTTT	CASSLAGQNTGELFF
TRBV5-4	TRBJ1-2	-	-	TGTGCCAGCAGCCCTAACCGACAGTCAGGGAGGGATGGCTACACCTTC	CASSPNRQSGRDGYTF
TRBV5-4	TRBJ2-7	-	-	TGTGCCAGCAGCCCACCCGGGACGGGGCGTTACGAGCAGTACTTC	CASSPPGTGRYEQYF
TRBV7-2	TRBJ2-1	-	TRBD2	TGTGCCAGCAGCCCGACTAGCGGGAGCTCCTACAATGAGCAGTTCTTC	CASSPTSGSSYNEQFF
TRBV5-6	TRBJ1-1	-	TRBD1	TGTGCCAGCAGCGCCCGACAGGGCCCGAACACTGAAGCTTTCTTT	CASSARQGPNTEAFF
TRBV5-4	TRBJ1-1	-	-	TGTGCCAGCAGCTCCTGGGGGGGCGCGGCTGAAGCTTTCTTT	CASSSWGGAAEAFF
TRBV18	TRBJ1-1	-	-	TGTGCCAGCTCACCACCCGGCTTTCGGGCGAACACTGAAGCTTTCTTT	CASSPPGFRANTEAFF
TRBV5-4	TRBJ2-3	-	-	TGTGCCAGCAGCGCCTTGGGGAAAATAGGAGATACGCAGTATTTT	CASSALGKIGDTQYF
TRBV28	TRBJ2-1	-	-	TGTGCCAGCAGGGCGGGGAGGAATGAGCAGTTCTTC	CASRAGRNEQFF
TRBV5-4	TRBJ2-3	-	-	TGTGCCAGCAGCTTAACATCAGGGGTAGATACGCAGTATTTT	CASSLTSGVDTQYF
TRBV5-1	TRBJ2-7	-	-	TGCGCCAGCAGCTTGGGGGCAGCCAACATCGCCTACGAGCAGTACTTC	CASSLGAANIAYEQYF
TRBV5-4	TRBJ2-3	-	TRBD2	TGTGCCAGCAGTTTAGCGGGAGTAGGGGCAGATACGCAGTATTTT	CASSLAGVGADTQYF
TRBV2	TRBJ2-7	-	-	TGTGCCAGCAGTCTGTTCTACGAGCAGTACTTC	CASSLFYEQYF
TRBV18	TRBJ2-2	-	-	TGTGCCAGCTCACCTCGGGGAGCCCACACCGGGGAGCTGTTTTTT	CASSPRGAHTGELFF
TRBV21-1	TRBJ2-1	-	-	TGTGCCAGCAGACGGGACTTTCCCTACAATGAGCAGTTCTTC	CASRRDFPYNEQFF
TRBV7-3	TRBJ1-1	-	-	TGTGCCAGCAGCTTACAGGGTATCGGCACTGAAGCTTTCTTT	CASSLQGIGTEAFF
TRBV28	TRBJ1-5	-	TRBD1	TGTGCCAGCAGCTCCCGGACAGGGATTGGCAATCAGCCCCAGCATTTT	CASSSRTGIGNQPQHF
TRBV30	TRBJ2-7	-	-	TGTGCCTGGAGTGTACTCGGACTCGCGGCGGGGGAGCAGTACTTC	CAWSVLGLAAGEQYF
TRBV11-2	TRBJ2-2	once	-	TGTGCCAGCAGCCCCCGTGCAGGGGAGACCGGGGAGCTGTTTTTT	CASSPRAGETGELFF
TRBV11-2	TRBJ2-2	once	-	TGTGCCAGCAGTCTAGGGCGCCGGACGAACACCGGGGAGCTGTTTTTT	CASSLGRRTNTGELFF
TRBV5-1	TRBJ2-5	-	-	TGCGCCAGCAGCTTGGACTTCCAAGAGACCCAGTACTTC	CASSLDFQETQYF
TRBV19	TRBJ1-3	-	TRBD1	TGTGCCAGCGGGAGGGGACAGGGGATAGGAAACACCATATATTTT	CASGRGQGIGNTIYF
TRBV10-1	TRBJ2-3	once	-	TGCGCCAGCAGTGAGTCGTTAGCGGCTACTTTAGATACGCAGTATTTT	CASSESLAATLDTQYF
TRBV28	TRBJ2-1	-	TRBD1	TGTGCCAGCACCCTGGGACAGGGTTACAATGAGCAGTTCTTC	CASTLGQGYNEQFF
TRBV7-2	TRBJ2-2	-	-	TGTGCCAGCAGCTCCGGACACCTCTTCACCGGGGAGCTGTTTTTT	CASSSGHLFTGELFF
TRBV5-8	TRBJ2-4	-	TRBD2	TGTGCCAGCAGCTTGGTGCGGGGGGCTCTCGCCAAAAACATTCAGTACTTC	CASSLVRGALAKNIQYF
TRBV7-2	TRBJ1-2	-	TRBD1	TGTGCCAGCAGCCATATCCGGGACAGGGAAGGCTACACCTTC	CASSHIRDREGYTF
TRBV15	TRBJ1-2	-	TRBD1	TGTGCCACCAGCAGGTCCCCGACAGGGAACTATGGCTACACCTTC	CATSRSPTGNYGYTF
TRBV10-3	TRBJ2-7	-	-	TGTGCCATCAGTCAGGGAGGCCCCTACGAGCAGTACTTC	CAISQGGPYEQYF
TRBV7-2	TRBJ2-5	few	-	TGTGCCAGCAGCTTAACCGGGCGCGGTTCGGAGACCCAGTACTTC	CASSLTGRGSETQYF
TRBV11-2	TRBJ2-5	-	TRBD2	TGTGCCAGCAGCTTCAACGGGGGGTGGGAGACCCAGTACTTC	CASSFNGGWETQYF
TRBV6-6	TRBJ2-5	-	-	TGTGCCAGCAGTTACGTCTGGGGGGCCGGCGAGACCCAGTACTTC	CASSYVWGAGETQYF
TRBV4-1	TRBJ2-7	-	-	TGCGCCAGCAGCCAAGATCCCGGAGCCAGCGTAAACTACGAGCAGTACTTC	CASSQDPGASVNYEQYF
TRBV6-1	TRBJ2-5	-	-	TGTGCCAGCAGTGAATATCCAAGCAGGGAGACCCAGTACTTC	CASSEYPSRETQYF